One sample yielded the 7 T cell receptor beta chains listed below, sequenced in a study of memory CD4+ T cells and cytomegalovirus serostatus. The sort gate was single viable CD3+CD4+CD8-CD45RO+ cells for memory CD4+ T cells. The protocol was immunoSEQ multiplex PCR, while the TCRdb copy is restricted to in-frame clones and leaves out a portion. The data hold approximately 56,000 clones, with roughly 87% observed a single time. Sequenced sample: memory CD4+ T cells from blood. The receptors were gathered from an adult in good health and CMV-seronegative.

The chain uses TRBV9 and TRBJ2-5, with 9 bases that match TRBD2. Germline CDR1 is SGDLS and CDR2 is YYNGEE. V was pared by 4 bases and J by 2 bases, with 3 bases of the junction left unmatched. The CDR3 extends over 14 amino acids. The CDR3, as DNA: TGTGCCAGCAGCTCAAGCGGGGGGCAAGAGACCCAGTACTTC. Protein: CASSSSGGQETQYF. Supplemented by reference TRBV9 and TRBJ2-5, the full variable domain reads DSGVTQTPKHLITATGQRVTLRCSPRSGDLSVYWYQQSLDQGLQFLIQYYNGEERAKGNILERFSAQQFPDLHSELNLSSLELGDSALYFCASSSSGGQETQYFGPGTRLLVL.

This sequence joins TRBV6-1 and TRBJ1-2, with 8 bases matching TRBD1. The CDR3 extends over 15 amino acids. After removal of 5 bases from V and 0 bases from J, the junction contained 5 bases not matched to a gene. CDR1 MNHNS and CDR2 SASEGT come from the germline V gene. In DNA, the CDR3 is TGTGCCAGCAGTCCGGGACAGGAAGCTAACTATGGCTACACCTTC. Translation: CASSPGQEANYGYTF.

The V call is TRBV9, the J call TRBJ2-3, with 8 bases fitting TRBD2. The CDR3 length is 15 residues. The germline V gene has CDR1 SGDLS and CDR2 YYNGEE. V was pared by 4 bases and J by 2 bases, with 6 bases of the junction left unmatched. The CDR3 DNA sequence: TGTGCCAGCAGCCCCGTCGGGGGGGTCACAGATACGCAGTATTTT. This encodes CASSPVGGVTDTQYF.

The V call is TRBV6-4, the J call TRBJ2-5; 8 nucleotides line up with TRBD2. The CDR3 runs to 16 residues. V dropped 5 bases and J dropped 7; count of bases not matched to a gene: 15. From germline, CDR1 is MRHNA and CDR2 SNTAGT. This CDR3 reads CASSLGSGGRGVTQYF. The CDR3 coding sequence is TGTGCCAGCAGTCTTGGGAGCGGGGGTAGGGGTGTGACCCAGTACTTC.

This chain joins TRBV7-6 and TRBJ2-2; D call uncertain. V lost 4 bases to trimming and J lost 7 bases, with 10 bases between them. The germline V gene encodes CDR1 SGHVS and CDR2 FNYEAQ. CDR3 length: 13 residues. The CDR3 reads CASSYSNVGELFF. The CDR3 nucleotides read TGTGCCAGCAGCTATTCTAACGTCGGGGAGCTGTTTTTT. Together with reference TRBV7-6 and TRBJ2-2, the CDR3 gives the full variable domain: GAGVSQSPRYKVTKRGQDVALRCDPISGHVSLYWYRQALGQGPEFLTYFNYEAQQDKSGLPNDRFSAERPEGSISTLTIQRTEQRDSAMYRCASSYSNVGELFFGEGSRLTVL.

J is TRBJ1-4 and V is TRBV6-1; D is uncertain. Germline assignment: CDR1 MNHNS and CDR2 SASEGT. The ends were cut back, 3 bases at V and 5 bases at J, with 10 bases in the middle. This CDR3 has 14 amino acids. CDR3 loop: CASSERLNNEKLFF. In DNA form, the CDR3 reads TGTGCCAGCAGTGAGCGACTTAACAATGAAAAACTGTTTTTT.

The V and J genes are TRBV11-1 and TRBJ2-7; TRBD2 might be the D (6 bases). Germline CDR1 and CDR2: SGHAT and FQDESV (reference sequence). The CDR3 has 15 amino acids. Trimming removed 1 base at V and 5 bases at J, with 15 bases between. CDR3 nucleotides: TGTGCCAGCAGCTTAGTAGCCGGGGGATCGAACGAGCAGTACTTC. Translating it yields CASSLVAGGSNEQYF.